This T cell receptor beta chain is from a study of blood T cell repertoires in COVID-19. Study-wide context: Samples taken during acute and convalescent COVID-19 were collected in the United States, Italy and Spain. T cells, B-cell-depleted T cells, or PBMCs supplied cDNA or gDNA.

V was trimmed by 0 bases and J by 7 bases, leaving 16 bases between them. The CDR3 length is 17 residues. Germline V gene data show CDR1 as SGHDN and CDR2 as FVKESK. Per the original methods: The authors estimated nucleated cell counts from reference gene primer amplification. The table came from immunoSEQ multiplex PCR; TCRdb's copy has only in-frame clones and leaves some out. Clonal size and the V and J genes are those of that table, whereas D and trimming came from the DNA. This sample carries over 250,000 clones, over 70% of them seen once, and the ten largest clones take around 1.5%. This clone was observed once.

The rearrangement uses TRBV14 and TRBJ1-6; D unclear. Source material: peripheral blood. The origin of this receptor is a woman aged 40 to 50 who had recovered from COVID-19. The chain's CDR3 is CASSQDRGPGWNSPLHF. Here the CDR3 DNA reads TGTGCCAGCAGCCAAGATAGAGGGCCCGGGTGGAATTCACCCCTCCACTTT.